Listed below are T cell receptor beta chains from one sample, sequenced in a study of blood T cells in healthy people across ages. TCRdb ran MiXCR on the 5' RACE reads and lists one entry per CDR3 protein. The table records about 500,000 distinct CDR3 sequences, about 25% of them present only once. The data were also submitted as part of a second study, on T cells of mothers and their children.

What was sequenced was blood. Receptors originate from a boy under 18 in good health. Each CDR3 is given with its conserved first and last residue. D genes are given only for firm matches. Some rows have no size entry. The others give once, few or many, or a class for an expanded clone.

D	J	V	size	DNA	CDR3
.	TRBJ2-7	TRBV5-1	.	TGCGCCAGCAGCTTGGACTCGACAGGATTCTACGAGCAGTACTTC	CASSLDSTGFYEQYF
TRBD2	TRBJ2-7	TRBV29-1	.	TGCAGCGTGGTAAGCGGGAGCGCATCGTACGAGCAGTACTTC	CSVVSGSASYEQYF
TRBD2	TRBJ2-7	TRBV20-1	.	TGCAGTGTTAGTTCGGGGGGGGACACCTACGAGCAGTACTTC	CSVSSGGDTYEQYF
TRBD1	TRBJ2-3	TRBV7-2	many	TGTGCCAGCACTTACTGGGGCAGGGGGCGAGCAGATACGCAGTATTTT	CASTYWGRGRADTQYF
.	TRBJ2-7	TRBV27	.	TGTGCCAGCAGTTTAAGGGCAGGGTTGGCCTACGAGCAGTACTTC	CASSLRAGLAYEQYF
.	TRBJ2-1	TRBV21-1	few	TGTGCCAGCAGCAAAAGGTCCTTCGACAATGAGCAGTTCTTC	CASSKRSFDNEQFF
TRBD2	TRBJ2-1	TRBV6-2/TRBV6-3	many	TGTGCCAGCAGCACAGCGGGAGGGTCCTACAATGAGCAGTTCTTC	CASSTAGGSYNEQFF
.	TRBJ1-3	TRBV28	many	TGTGCCAGCAGTCAGACAGTTCGCTCTGGAAACACCATATATTTT	CASSQTVRSGNTIYF
TRBD1	TRBJ2-5	TRBV29-1	.	TGCAGCGTTGGGACAGGGATTTCCGGGACCCAGTACTTC	CSVGTGISGTQYF
TRBD2	TRBJ2-7	TRBV19	.	TGTGCCAGTAGCCTCAGCGGGAGTCTTTCCTACGAGCAGTACTTC	CASSLSGSLSYEQYF
TRBD1	TRBJ2-2	TRBV15	.	TGTGCCACGCTCGGACAGGGGCCCGGGGAGCTGTTTTTT	CATLGQGPGELFF
.	TRBJ1-5	TRBV29-1	few	TGCAGCGTTGGATCAGGGTTCAATCAGCCCCAGCATTTT	CSVGSGFNQPQHF
.	TRBJ2-7	TRBV10-3	.	TGTGCCATCAGTGACGGGGGGACACCTCCCTACGAGCAGTACTTC	CAISDGGTPPYEQYF
.	TRBJ2-2	TRBV6-6	few	TGTGCCAGCAGTCTACTAATCCCACAGGGCACTCGGGAGCTGTTTTTT	CASSLLIPQGTRELFF
.	TRBJ1-1	TRBV6-2/TRBV6-3	.	TGTGCCAGCACCTGGGGGGACACGGGACTGAACACTGAAGCTTTCTTT	CASTWGDTGLNTEAFF
.	TRBJ1-2	TRBV6-2/TRBV6-3	few	TGTGCCAGCAGTACCGGGAACTATGGCTACACCTTC	CASSTGNYGYTF
.	TRBJ2-5	TRBV7-2	.	TGTGCCAGCAACTTAGGGGGGGTGGGGGAGACCCAGTACTTC	CASNLGGVGETQYF
.	TRBJ1-4	TRBV14	few	TGTGCCAGCAGCCAAGATTCAGCAGGGAAAAAACTGTTTTTT	CASSQDSAGKKLFF
.	TRBJ2-7	TRBV29-1	many	TGCAGCGCAGTTACTTCCTACGAGCAGTACTTC	CSAVTSYEQYF
TRBD1	TRBJ2-5	TRBV6-2/TRBV6-3	.	TGTGCCAGCAGTTCTTACCCCGGGACAGGGCGCGGCGAGACCCAGTACTTC	CASSSYPGTGRGETQYF
.	TRBJ1-4	TRBV2	.	TGTGCCGGCCGAGGGAGGGGAGCTAGTGAAAAACTGTTTTTT	CAGRGRGASEKLFF
.	TRBJ1-1	TRBV7-2	.	TGTGCCAGCAGCTTAGTAATCCTAACCCGGGACAAGAACACTGAAGCTTTCTTT	CASSLVILTRDKNTEAFF
.	TRBJ2-7	TRBV20-1	few	TGCAGTGCTAGAGCCGGGACACCTGGCGAGCAGTACTTC	CSARAGTPGEQYF
.	TRBJ2-2	TRBV4-3	few	TGCGCCAGCAGCCAAGATGGCCGCTACACCGGGGAGCTGTTTTTT	CASSQDGRYTGELFF
TRBD1	TRBJ1-6	TRBV7-6	.	TGTGCCAGCAATACAGGGGCTAATTCACCCCTCCACTTT	CASNTGANSPLHF
.	TRBJ2-7	TRBV6-2/TRBV6-3	few	TGTGCCAGCAGGCGTAGAGGGTACGAGCAGTACTTC	CASRRRGYEQYF
TRBD2	TRBJ2-2	TRBV5-1	.	TGCGCCAGCAGCACACCGAGGACTAGCGGGGGGAACACCGGGGAGCTGTTTTTT	CASSTPRTSGGNTGELFF
.	TRBJ2-3	TRBV20-1	.	TGCAGTGCTAGTAGCCAACCAAGCACAGATACGCAGTATTTT	CSASSQPSTDTQYF
TRBD2	TRBJ2-1	TRBV6-2/TRBV6-3	.	TGTGCCAGCAGCTCAACTAGCGGGGGAGAGCAGTTCTTC	CASSSTSGGEQFF
.	TRBJ2-7	TRBV7-7	few	TGTGCTAGCACGGAGGCAGCGGCCAAAATCCTCGAGCAGTACTTC	CASTEAAAKILEQYF
TRBD2	TRBJ2-5	TRBV20-1	.	TGCAGTGCTAGAGAGCCCCCTAAACTAGCGGGGAGAGAGACCCAGTACTTC	CSAREPPKLAGRETQYF
.	TRBJ2-1	TRBV10-3	.	TGTGCCATCAGTGAGAAGTTAAACAATGAGCAGTTCTTC	CAISEKLNNEQFF
TRBD2	TRBJ2-3	TRBV6-1	.	TGTGCCAGCAGTGATCTAGCGGGGGGATCAGATACGCAGTATTTT	CASSDLAGGSDTQYF
TRBD1	TRBJ2-1	TRBV5-1	.	TGCGCCAGCAGCCTAGGACAGGGAACCAATGAGCAGTTCTTC	CASSLGQGTNEQFF
.	TRBJ2-5	TRBV20-1	.	TGCAGTGCTAAGGTACCCGGGCTAGACGAAGAGACCCAGTACTTC	CSAKVPGLDEETQYF
.	TRBJ2-7	TRBV27	.	TGTGCCAGCAGTCCGTACACTAGCCAAATCGTTTACTTATCCTACGAGCAGTACTTC	CASSPYTSQIVYLSYEQYF
.	TRBJ2-7	TRBV6-6	few	TGTGCCAGCAGTTACCGCCTCGACTTAAGCTCCTACGAGCAGTACTTC	CASSYRLDLSSYEQYF